This section outlines one T cell receptor beta chain sequence together with its context. This specimen comes from a study of blood T cell repertoires in COVID-19. Study-level information: The analysed material was cDNA or gDNA that came from T cells, B-cell-depleted T cells, or PBMCs.

Sequencing was performed with immunoSEQ multiplex PCR; in TCRdb, only in-frame clones are kept and a portion is missing. Among hundreds of thousands of clones listed, 85% were seen once. The sequenced sample was peripheral blood. This TCR was sampled from a human donor in a cohort sampled during active COVID-19.

The CDR3 protein is CASSVGRNYGYTF. In DNA, the CDR3 is TGTGCCAGCAGTGTTGGGCGTAACTATGGCTACACCTTC. This chain uses TRBV12-3 or TRBV12-4 with TRBJ1-2; D gene ambiguous. The germline V and J ends were trimmed by 5 bases and 1 base, with 8 bases remaining between them. This CDR3 region has 13 residues.